These T cell receptor beta chains were read from a single sample in a study of blood T cells in healthy people across ages. TCRdb re-derived calls from the 5' RACE reads in MiXCR, one entry per CDR3 protein. The sample yields fewer than 600,000 distinct CDR3 sequences, roughly a quarter seen once. These data are also associated with another study on T cells of mothers and their children.

Sequencing was done on a sample of blood. These receptor sequences come from a boy aged 2-9 years in good health. Each CDR3 is given with its conserved first and last residue. D genes are given only for firm matches. Clone sizes are given selectively: once, few, many, or a class where the clone is expanded.

NA | TRBJ2-6 | TRBV18 | TRBD2 | CASSPTREAGANVPTF | TGTGCCAGCTCACCGACTCGGGAGGCTGGGGCCAACGTCCCGACTTTC
NA | TRBJ2-7 | TRBV27 | TRBD1 | CASSLIGTVAYEQYF | TGTGCCAGCAGTTTAATCGGGACAGTGGCCTACGAGCAGTACTTC
few | TRBJ1-2 | TRBV3-1 | NA | CASSAKGDGYTF | TGTGCCAGCAGTGCCAAAGGGGACGGCTACACCTTC
NA | TRBJ1-3 | TRBV9 | NA | CASSVAPYRAGNTIYF | TGTGCCAGCAGCGTAGCTCCCTATAGGGCTGGAAACACCATATATTTT
NA | TRBJ2-3 | TRBV11-1 | NA | CASSLGPVWPDTQYF | TGTGCCAGCAGCTTAGGTCCAGTTTGGCCAGATACGCAGTATTTT
few | TRBJ2-1 | TRBV20-1 | TRBD2 | CSARDGTSSYNEQFF | TGCAGTGCTAGAGATGGGACTAGCTCCTACAATGAGCAGTTCTTC
NA | TRBJ1-1 | TRBV4-3 | NA | CASSQDTGLTEAFF | TGCGCCAGCAGCCAAGACACAGGGTTGACTGAAGCTTTCTTT
NA | TRBJ2-5 | TRBV29-1 | NA | CSVGRGQETQYF | TGCAGCGTTGGACGGGGCCAAGAGACCCAGTACTTC
few | TRBJ2-1 | TRBV7-2 | NA | CASSLSGSGDEQFF | TGTGCCAGCAGCTTATCGGGGAGCGGCGATGAGCAGTTCTTC
NA | TRBJ1-4 | TRBV12-3/TRBV12-4 | NA | CASSSPRHGEKLFF | TGTGCCAGCAGTTCCCCACGACATGGTGAAAAACTGTTTTTT
NA | TRBJ2-4 | TRBV20-1 | NA | CSARPSNLLAKNIQYF | TGCAGTGCTAGGCCTTCAAATTTACTAGCCAAAAACATTCAGTACTTC
many | TRBJ1-1 | TRBV6-6 | NA | CASSSLQDTEAFF | TGTGCCAGCAGTTCCCTGCAGGACACTGAAGCTTTCTTT
NA | TRBJ2-3 | TRBV9 | TRBD2 | CASSPIAGGPADTQYF | TGTGCCAGCAGCCCGATAGCGGGGGGGCCAGCAGATACGCAGTATTTT
NA | TRBJ2-7 | TRBV30 | NA | CAWGAGYYEQYF | TGTGCCTGGGGGGCGGGGTACTACGAGCAGTACTTC
few | TRBJ1-4 | TRBV4-1 | TRBD1 | CASSQGTGGSTNEKLFF | TGCGCCAGCAGCCAAGGGACAGGTGGATCAACTAATGAAAAACTGTTTTTT
NA | TRBJ2-7 | TRBV6-2/TRBV6-3 | NA | CASGRESYEQYF | TGTGCCAGCGGACGCGAGTCCTACGAGCAGTACTTC
few | TRBJ1-1 | TRBV13 | NA | CASSPGRFIHVSTEAFF | TGTGCCAGCAGCCCGGGACGGTTTATTCACGTTAGCACTGAAGCTTTCTTT
many | TRBJ2-3 | TRBV18 | NA | CASSPRGVADTQYF | TGTGCCAGCTCACCAAGAGGGGTTGCAGATACGCAGTATTTT
NA | TRBJ1-1 | TRBV19 | NA | CASSIGQVEAFF | TGTGCCAGTAGTATAGGCCAGGTTGAAGCTTTCTTT
NA | TRBJ2-2 | TRBV29-1 | NA | CSVSGAISNTGELFF | TGCAGCGTATCCGGGGCCATAAGTAACACCGGGGAGCTGTTTTTT
few | TRBJ1-1 | TRBV2 | NA | CASRAGRKAEAFF | TGTGCCAGCAGGGCCGGGCGGAAGGCTGAAGCTTTCTTT
NA | TRBJ1-3 | TRBV7-2 | NA | CASSLGRGRSGNTIYF | TGTGCCAGCAGCTTAGGGCGGGGGCGCTCTGGAAACACCATATATTTT
NA | TRBJ1-4 | TRBV7-9 | TRBD1 | CASSARTGGPNEKLFF | TGTGCCAGCAGCGCCCGGACAGGGGGTCCTAATGAAAAACTGTTTTTT
many | TRBJ2-3 | TRBV30 | TRBD1 | CAFNSGQGLEDTQYF | TGTGCCTTCAACAGTGGACAGGGTTTAGAAGATACGCAGTATTTT
NA | TRBJ2-5 | TRBV7-2 | NA | CASSLGDSVGKTQYF | TGTGCCAGCAGCTTAGGAGATTCTGTCGGGAAGACCCAGTACTTC
few | TRBJ2-7 | TRBV18 | NA | CASSTSSSYEQYF | TGTGCCAGCTCCACGTCCAGCTCCTACGAGCAGTACTTC
NA | TRBJ2-2 | TRBV6-5 | TRBD1 | CASTTGTGGVGNTGELFF | TGTGCCAGCACTACCGGGACAGGAGGGGTTGGGAACACCGGGGAGCTGTTTTTT
NA | TRBJ1-1 | TRBV9 | NA | CASSVWVNTEAFF | TGTGCCAGCAGCGTATGGGTAAACACTGAAGCTTTCTTT